The present entry profiles one TCR beta chain with its context. This specimen comes from a study of CD8+CD57+ T cells in acquired aplastic anemia. The CDR3 has 13 amino acids. The V gene lost 5 bases and the J gene lost 5 bases, with 12 bases spanning the gap. Germline CDR1 SQVTM, CDR2 ANQGSEA. Profiles of TCR beta VDJ and CDR3 were generated from a genomic DNA template. TCRdb re-called the reads through MiXCR, storing one row per CDR3 protein. The sample contains around 200,000 distinct CDR3 sequences, around three fifths of which appear only once. The patients chosen for sequencing had shown expansion of CD8+CD57+ cells (detected by flow cytometry).

This sequence originates from a human donor with aplastic anemia. The chain recombines TRBV29-1 with TRBJ2-2; the D gene is possibly TRBD2 (5 bases). Input material: sorted CD4+, CD8+, or CD8+CD57+ T cells (not recorded which) from PBMCs. CDR3 residues: CSVTERITGELFF. The CDR3 DNA reads TGCAGCGTTACCGAGCGGATTACCGGGGAGCTGTTTTTT.